A selection of T cell receptor beta chains follows, all from one sample in a study of cytomegalovirus exposure and HLA in healthy donors. Sequenced by immunoSEQ multiplex PCR; TCRdb stores in-frame clones only, minus some. The sample carries 140,000 to 150,000 clones, just over 65% recorded once. The sequenced material came from PBMCs. The origin of the receptors is a woman between 55 and 75 years old in good health and CMV-seronegative. Each CDR3 is given with its conserved first and last residue. The order of the fields is CDR3 protein, CDR3 DNA, D gene, V gene, J gene, clone size. The D gene is left open where the match is weak. The size of a clone is reported for some rows only, either as once, few or many, or as a class for expanded clones.

CDR3 protein: CASRTGPTNHGYTF
CDR3 DNA: TGTGCCAGCAGGACAGGGCCTACTAACCATGGCTACACCTTC
D gene: TRBD1
V gene: TRBV5-5
J gene: TRBJ1-2
clone size: .

CDR3 protein: CASSLASLSGGELFF
CDR3 DNA: TGCGCCAGCAGCTTGGCCTCGTTGTCCGGCGGGGAGCTGTTTTTT
D gene: .
V gene: TRBV5-1
J gene: TRBJ2-2
clone size: .

CDR3 protein: CSVDRTGGYGYTF
CDR3 DNA: TGCAGCGTTGACCGTACAGGGGGCTATGGCTACACCTTC
D gene: TRBD1
V gene: TRBV29-1
J gene: TRBJ1-2
clone size: .

CDR3 protein: CATSRVSGLEGGYTF
CDR3 DNA: TGTGCCACCAGCAGAGTTTCAGGGTTGGAGGGTGGCTACACCTTC
D gene: .
V gene: TRBV15
J gene: TRBJ1-2
clone size: few

CDR3 protein: CASSLAGGIDYGYTF
CDR3 DNA: TGTGCCAGCAGCTTAGCTGGGGGGATTGACTATGGCTACACCTTC
D gene: .
V gene: TRBV7-2
J gene: TRBJ1-2
clone size: .

CDR3 protein: CASSSGQGGNTEAFF
CDR3 DNA: TGCGCCAGCAGCTCCGGACAGGGCGGGAACACTGAAGCTTTCTTT
D gene: TRBD1
V gene: TRBV5-1
J gene: TRBJ1-1
clone size: .

CDR3 protein: CASSSPSGLAGVTDTQYF
CDR3 DNA: TGTGCCAGCAGTTCCCCATCGGGACTAGCGGGAGTCACGGATACGCAGTATTTT
D gene: TRBD2
V gene: TRBV28
J gene: TRBJ2-3
clone size: .

CDR3 protein: CASSVGLAGTYNEQFF
CDR3 DNA: TGTGCCAGCAGCGTAGGACTAGCGGGGACGTACAATGAGCAGTTCTTC
D gene: TRBD2
V gene: TRBV9
J gene: TRBJ2-1
clone size: .

CDR3 protein: CASSWTGRAEAFF
CDR3 DNA: TGTGCCAGCAGCTGGACAGGGCGAGCTGAAGCTTTCTTT
D gene: TRBD1
V gene: TRBV5-4
J gene: TRBJ1-1
clone size: .

CDR3 protein: CASSYARGYGYTF
CDR3 DNA: TGTGCCAGTAGTTACGCTAGGGGCTATGGCTACACCTTC
D gene: .
V gene: TRBV19
J gene: TRBJ1-2
clone size: .

CDR3 protein: CSVPNLGTGFNYGYTF
CDR3 DNA: TGCAGCGTTCCAAACCTCGGGACAGGATTTAACTATGGCTACACCTTC
D gene: TRBD1
V gene: TRBV29-1
J gene: TRBJ1-2
clone size: .

CDR3 protein: CASSKRDRGQGNTEAFF
CDR3 DNA: TGTGCCAGTAGTAAAAGGGACAGGGGGCAAGGGAACACTGAAGCTTTCTTT
D gene: TRBD1
V gene: TRBV19
J gene: TRBJ1-1
clone size: .

CDR3 protein: CASSVGSSGGAGDTQYF
CDR3 DNA: TGTGCCAGCAGCGTAGGATCTAGCGGGGGGGCCGGAGATACGCAGTATTTT
D gene: TRBD2
V gene: TRBV9
J gene: TRBJ2-3
clone size: .

CDR3 protein: CASSGGLATDTQYF
CDR3 DNA: TGTGCCAGCTCCGGGGGACTAGCGACAGATACGCAGTATTTT
D gene: TRBD2
V gene: TRBV7-8
J gene: TRBJ2-3
clone size: .

CDR3 protein: CASSYSGGGYGYTF
CDR3 DNA: TGTGCCAGCAGTTACTCAGGCGGGGGCTATGGCTACACCTTC
D gene: .
V gene: TRBV6-5
J gene: TRBJ1-2
clone size: .

CDR3 protein: CAIRPSSGRSTDTQYF
CDR3 DNA: TGTGCCATCAGGCCCTCTAGCGGGAGGTCGACAGATACGCAGTATTTT
D gene: TRBD2
V gene: TRBV10-3
J gene: TRBJ2-3
clone size: .

CDR3 protein: CASSRWRDQSQHF
CDR3 DNA: TGTGCCAGCAGCCGTTGGCGGGATCAGTCCCAGCATTTT
D gene: .
V gene: TRBV7-9
J gene: TRBJ1-5
clone size: .

CDR3 protein: CASARTSGGPGELFF
CDR3 DNA: TGTGCCAGCGCGCGGACTAGCGGGGGTCCCGGGGAGCTGTTTTTT
D gene: TRBD2
V gene: TRBV19
J gene: TRBJ2-2
clone size: .

CDR3 protein: CASSASRGQLLNTIYF
CDR3 DNA: TGTGCCAGCAGCGCAAGCAGGGGCCAGCTTTTGAACACCATATATTTT
D gene: .
V gene: TRBV5-4
J gene: TRBJ1-3
clone size: .

CDR3 protein: CASNPGGQGEKLFF
CDR3 DNA: TGCGCCAGCAATCCCGGGGGGCAGGGTGAAAAACTGTTTTTT
D gene: .
V gene: TRBV5-1
J gene: TRBJ1-4
clone size: few

CDR3 protein: CASRLAINYGYTF
CDR3 DNA: TGTGCCAGCAGGCTCGCGATCAACTATGGCTACACCTTC
D gene: .
V gene: TRBV6-5
J gene: TRBJ1-2
clone size: few

CDR3 protein: CASSSTGGRETQYF
CDR3 DNA: TGTGCCAGCAGCTCAACAGGGGGCCGGGAGACCCAGTACTTC
D gene: TRBD1
V gene: TRBV5-6
J gene: TRBJ2-5
clone size: .

CDR3 protein: CASSLGRTGFLNTEAFF
CDR3 DNA: TGTGCCAGCAGCTTAGGTAGGACAGGGTTTTTGAACACTGAAGCTTTCTTT
D gene: TRBD1
V gene: TRBV7-6
J gene: TRBJ1-1
clone size: .

CDR3 protein: CASSGGLSNEQFF
CDR3 DNA: TGTGCCAGTAGTGGTGGACTTTCCAATGAGCAGTTCTTC
D gene: .
V gene: TRBV19
J gene: TRBJ2-1
clone size: many

CDR3 protein: CASSPGLALNF
CDR3 DNA: TGTGCCAGCAGCCCCGGACTAGCGCTGAACTTC
D gene: TRBD2
V gene: TRBV7-3
J gene: TRBJ2-5
clone size: few

CDR3 protein: CASSGTGRIGTETQYF
CDR3 DNA: TGTGCCAGCAGTGGGACAGGGAGGATTGGGACGGAGACCCAGTACTTC
D gene: TRBD1
V gene: TRBV28
J gene: TRBJ2-5
clone size: .

CDR3 protein: CSVEEHTSGISYEQYF
CDR3 DNA: TGCAGCGTTGAAGAACACACTAGCGGGATCTCCTACGAGCAGTACTTC
D gene: TRBD2
V gene: TRBV29-1
J gene: TRBJ2-7
clone size: .

CDR3 protein: CASSFRGIGAEAFF
CDR3 DNA: TGTGCCAGCAGTTTTAGAGGGATCGGCGCTGAAGCTTTCTTT
D gene: .
V gene: TRBV27
J gene: TRBJ1-1
clone size: .

CDR3 protein: CASSVAPALGEGLSGEQFF
CDR3 DNA: TGTGCCAGCAGCGTAGCCCCAGCCTTAGGGGAGGGCCTCTCGGGTGAGCAGTTCTTC
D gene: TRBD2
V gene: TRBV9
J gene: TRBJ2-1
clone size: .

CDR3 protein: CASGSSSGNTIYF
CDR3 DNA: TGCGCCTCCGGGTCTTCCTCTGGAAACACCATATATTTT
D gene: .
V gene: TRBV23-1
J gene: TRBJ1-3
clone size: many

CDR3 protein: CATSGQPYEQYF
CDR3 DNA: TGTGCCACCTCGGGACAGCCCTACGAGCAGTACTTC
D gene: TRBD1
V gene: TRBV6-1
J gene: TRBJ2-7
clone size: .

CDR3 protein: CASSQRVNGGSSYNEQFF
CDR3 DNA: TGCGCCAGCAGCCAGAGGGTTAACGGGGGAAGCTCCTACAATGAGCAGTTCTTC
D gene: .
V gene: TRBV4-3
J gene: TRBJ2-1
clone size: once

CDR3 protein: CASSLVSSGRRGNEQFF
CDR3 DNA: TGTGCCAGCAGCTTGGTCTCTAGCGGGAGGAGAGGCAATGAGCAGTTCTTC
D gene: TRBD2
V gene: TRBV5-6
J gene: TRBJ2-1
clone size: .

CDR3 protein: CASSETPLRGDTEAFF
CDR3 DNA: TGTGCCAGCAGCGAGACTCCGTTGCGCGGGGACACTGAAGCTTTCTTT
D gene: .
V gene: TRBV5-6
J gene: TRBJ1-1
clone size: .

CDR3 protein: CASTLEVGTEAFF
CDR3 DNA: TGTGCCAGCACCCTCGAGGTGGGTACTGAAGCTTTCTTT
D gene: .
V gene: TRBV6-1
J gene: TRBJ1-1
clone size: .

CDR3 protein: CASGPGYEQYF
CDR3 DNA: TGTGCTAGTGGTCCCGGCTACGAGCAGTACTTC
D gene: .
V gene: TRBV12-5
J gene: TRBJ2-7
clone size: .

CDR3 protein: CASSVVADSNVEQFF
CDR3 DNA: TGTGCCAGCAGCGTAGTTGCGGACAGTAACGTTGAGCAGTTCTTC
D gene: .
V gene: TRBV9
J gene: TRBJ2-1
clone size: .

CDR3 protein: CASSPRQGWGEKLFF
CDR3 DNA: TGTGCCAGCAGCCCCCGTCAGGGATGGGGTGAAAAACTGTTTTTT
D gene: .
V gene: TRBV7-8
J gene: TRBJ1-4
clone size: .

CDR3 protein: CASSEVSSGRAQSYEQYF
CDR3 DNA: TGTGCCAGCAGTGAAGTTTCCAGCGGGAGGGCCCAGTCCTACGAGCAGTACTTC
D gene: TRBD2
V gene: TRBV6-1
J gene: TRBJ2-7
clone size: few

CDR3 protein: CASSYSTRPMHSPLHF
CDR3 DNA: TGTGCCAGCAGCTACTCGACAAGGCCTATGCATTCACCCCTCCACTTT
D gene: .
V gene: TRBV7-2
J gene: TRBJ1-6
clone size: .

CDR3 protein: CASRASADTQYF
CDR3 DNA: TGTGCCAGCAGAGCGAGCGCAGATACGCAGTATTTT
D gene: .
V gene: TRBV5-8
J gene: TRBJ2-3
clone size: once

CDR3 protein: CASSGELGEQFF
CDR3 DNA: TGTGCCAGCAGTGGGGAGTTGGGTGAGCAGTTCTTC
D gene: .
V gene: TRBV6-5
J gene: TRBJ2-1
clone size: .

CDR3 protein: CASSIQNTEAFF
CDR3 DNA: TGTGCCAGTAGTATCCAGAACACTGAAGCTTTCTTT
D gene: .
V gene: TRBV19
J gene: TRBJ1-1
clone size: .

CDR3 protein: CASSLRTGVNTGELFF
CDR3 DNA: TGTGCCAGCAGCTTGCGGACAGGGGTAAACACCGGGGAGCTGTTTTTT
D gene: TRBD1
V gene: TRBV5-8
J gene: TRBJ2-2
clone size: .

CDR3 protein: CASSLIVGGADEQYF
CDR3 DNA: TGTGCCAGCAGCTTAATAGTCGGGGGGGCGGACGAGCAGTACTTC
D gene: TRBD2
V gene: TRBV7-9
J gene: TRBJ2-7
clone size: few

CDR3 protein: CASSQRQGNEQYF
CDR3 DNA: TGCGCCAGCAGCCAACGACAGGGGAACGAGCAGTACTTC
D gene: TRBD1
V gene: TRBV4-1
J gene: TRBJ2-7
clone size: .

CDR3 protein: CASSSGVEETQYF
CDR3 DNA: TGCGCCAGCAGCTCGGGAGTTGAAGAGACCCAGTACTTC
D gene: .
V gene: TRBV5-1
J gene: TRBJ2-5
clone size: .

CDR3 protein: CASSSGQGATPGETQYF
CDR3 DNA: TGCGCCAGCAGCTCTGGACAGGGGGCAACACCAGGAGAGACCCAGTACTTC
D gene: TRBD1
V gene: TRBV5-1
J gene: TRBJ2-5
clone size: .

CDR3 protein: CAISELYEQYF
CDR3 DNA: TGTGCCATCAGTGAGCTCTACGAGCAGTACTTC
D gene: .
V gene: TRBV10-3
J gene: TRBJ2-7
clone size: .